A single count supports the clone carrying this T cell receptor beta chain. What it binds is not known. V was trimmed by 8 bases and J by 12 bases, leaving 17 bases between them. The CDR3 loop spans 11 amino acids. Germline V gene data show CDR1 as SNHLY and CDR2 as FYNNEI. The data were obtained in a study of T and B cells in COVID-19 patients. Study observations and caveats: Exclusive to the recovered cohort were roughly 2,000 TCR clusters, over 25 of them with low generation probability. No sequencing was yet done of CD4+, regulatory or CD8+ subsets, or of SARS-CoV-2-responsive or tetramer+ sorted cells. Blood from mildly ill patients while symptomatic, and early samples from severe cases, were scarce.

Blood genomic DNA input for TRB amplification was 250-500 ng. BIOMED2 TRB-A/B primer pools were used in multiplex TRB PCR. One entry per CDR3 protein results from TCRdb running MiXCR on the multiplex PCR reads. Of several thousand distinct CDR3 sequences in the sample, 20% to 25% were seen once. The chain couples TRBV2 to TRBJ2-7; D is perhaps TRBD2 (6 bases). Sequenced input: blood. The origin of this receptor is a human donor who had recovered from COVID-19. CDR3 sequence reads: CASLTRGVPYF. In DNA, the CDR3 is TGTGCCAGCCTGACTAGGGGAGTCCCGTACTTC.